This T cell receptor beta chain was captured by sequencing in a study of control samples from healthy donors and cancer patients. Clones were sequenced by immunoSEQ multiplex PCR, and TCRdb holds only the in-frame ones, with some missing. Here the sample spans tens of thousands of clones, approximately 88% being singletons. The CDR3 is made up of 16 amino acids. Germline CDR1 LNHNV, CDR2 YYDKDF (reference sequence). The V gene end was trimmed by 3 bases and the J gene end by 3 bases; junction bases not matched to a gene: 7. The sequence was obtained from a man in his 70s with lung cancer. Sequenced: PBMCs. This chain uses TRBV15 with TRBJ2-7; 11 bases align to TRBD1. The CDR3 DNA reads TGTGCCACCAGCAGTCGGGACAGGGGGATGAACTACGAGCAGTACTTC. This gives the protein CATSSRDRGMNYEQYF.